These 12 T cell receptor beta chains originate from one sample sequenced in a study of human T cells and chemical hapten exposure. Time point meaning: pre-sensitization, week 0. Treatment in this sample: therapeutic diphenylcyclopropenone sensitization with weekly scalp DPC. TCRdb passed the RACE reads through MiXCR, listing each CDR3 protein once. This sample has about 85,000 distinct CDR3 sequences, with 8.5% found just once. The sample was whole blood, taken in connection with sensitization to the hapten diphenylcyclopropenone (DPC). All receptors derive from a man aged 40-49 years with alopecia areata. Some clones in this sample may be carry-over from other donors' samples.

This clonotype was counted ten times or more. The rearrangement joins TRBV10-2 to TRBJ2-1, with 7 bases matching TRBD2. Germline assignment: CDR1 WSHSY and CDR2 SAAADI. The CDR3 is 15 amino acids. V was pared by 3 bases and J by 7 bases, with 9 bases of the junction left unmatched. The CDR3 here is CASSESSGGWNEQFF. CDR3 coding DNA: TGCGCCAGCAGTGAATCTAGCGGTGGGTGGAATGAGCAGTTCTTC.

This clonotype has just a few counts. CDR3 amino acids: CATSDLDRNQPQHF. CDR3 nucleotide sequence: TGTGCCACCAGTGATTTAGATAGGAATCAGCCCCAGCATTTT. The gene calls are TRBV24-1 and TRBJ1-5; D is ambiguous. V was pared by 1 base and J by 4 bases, with 7 bases between. The CDR3 has 14 residues. Germline lookup yields CDR1 KGHDR and CDR2 SFDVKD.

In its sample, this clonotype was seen many times. The V and J genes are TRBV20-1 and TRBJ2-7; D possibly corresponds to TRBD2 (5 bases). The CDR3 sequence is 15 residues long. V lost 4 bases to trimming and J lost 7 bases, with 23 bases between them. The germline V gene encodes CDR1 DFQATT and CDR2 SNEGSKA (reference sequence). The CDR3 nucleotides read TGCAGTGCTACGCCTAGTAGCGCAGTCCCGTGGGAGCAGTACTTC. It translates to CSATPSSAVPWEQYF.

The chain links TRBV27 to TRBJ2-5; 7 bases map to TRBD2. In germline, CDR1 is MNHEY, CDR2 SMNVEV (reference sequence). This CDR3 has 15 amino acids. J lost 6 bases, V lost 5 bases, and 12 bases had no gene match. Here the CDR3 reads CASSPYSGASKTQYF. The CDR3 DNA is TGTGCCAGCAGTCCCTACAGCGGGGCCTCGAAGACCCAGTACTTC.

J is TRBJ2-7 and V is TRBV20-1; D gene uncertain. The germline CDR1 and CDR2 sequences are DFQATT and SNEGSKA (reference sequence). The CDR3 sequence is 11 residues long. The germline V and J ends were trimmed by 1 base and 3 bases, with 4 bases remaining between them. The CDR3 sequence is CSARVGYEQYF. DNA for the CDR3: TGCAGTGCTAGAGTTGGCTACGAGCAGTACTTC.

The chain couples TRBV6-2 or TRBV6-3 to TRBJ2-3; D is unresolved. The CDR3 is 13 amino acids. The germline CDR1 and CDR2 sequences are MNHEY and SVGEGT. V was trimmed by 5 bases and J by 4 bases, leaving 10 bases between them. CDR3 bases: TGTGCCAGCAGTACCTTTAGTCCAGATACGCAGTATTTT. Protein sequence: CASSTFSPDTQYF.

Many counts were recorded for this clonotype. The rearrangement joins TRBV10-3 to TRBJ2-1, with TRBD2 matching over 12 bases. CDR1 and CDR2 (germline): ENHRY, SYGVKD. The V gene end was trimmed by 9 bases and the J gene end by 7 bases; junction bases not matched to a gene: 4. The CDR3 length is 13 residues. The CDR3 coding sequence is TGTGCCATTCGGACTAGCGGGGCTAATGAGCAGTTCTTC. Its protein product is CAIRTSGANEQFF.

The rearrangement joins TRBV29-1 to TRBJ2-7; D is undetermined. Trimming pared 5 bases from V and 3 bases from J, leaving 8 bases between. Looked up from germline, CDR1 is SQVTM and CDR2 is ANQGSEA. The CDR3 has 11 residues. Here the CDR3 DNA reads TGCAGCGTTAAACACCACTACGAGCAGTACTTC. Translating it yields CSVKHHYEQYF.

The chain couples TRBV4-2 to TRBJ2-7; D not resolved. The CDR3 spans 16 residues. V was pared by 0 bases and J by 2 bases, with 14 bases between. Germline V gene data show CDR1 as LGHNA and CDR2 as YNFKEQ. Written as DNA, the CDR3 is TGTGCCAGCAGCCAAGATCTCAAAGCGCTCGCCTACGAGCAGTACTTC. Protein sequence: CASSQDLKALAYEQYF.

This chain joins TRBV30 and TRBJ2-2; D not certain. Per the germline V gene, CDR1 is GTSNPN and CDR2 is SVGIG (reference sequence). The germline V and J ends were trimmed by 0 bases and 4 bases, with 15 bases remaining between them. This CDR3 has 16 amino acids. The CDR3 DNA follows: TGTGCCTGGAGTGTACGTGGTGCAGTCGCCACCGGGGAGCTGTTTTTT. The encoded protein is CAWSVRGAVATGELFF.

The chain has TRBV11-2 and TRBJ2-7; 13 positions agree with TRBD2. J lost 13 bases, V lost 6 bases, and 9 bases had no gene match. Germline V gene sequence: CDR1 SGHAT, CDR2 FQNNGV. CDR3 size: 13 residues. The CDR3 nucleotides read TGTGCCAGCAGGCCCGCCGGGACTAGCGGGATCTACGTC. This sequence encodes CASRPAGTSGIYV.

This clonotype has just one count. This chain links TRBV4-1 with TRBJ2-3; the match to TRBD2 covers 12 bases. Germline CDR1 and CDR2: MGHRA and YSYEKL. The CDR3 is 20 residues long. V gave up 3 bases and J gave up 3 bases; unmatched junction bases: 16. Here the CDR3 reads CASSHREASGRAEWTDTQYF. As DNA, the CDR3 is TGCGCCAGCAGCCACAGAGAGGCTAGCGGGAGGGCCGAGTGGACAGATACGCAGTATTTT.